A selection of T cell receptor beta chains follows, all from one sample in a study of kidney transplant recipient with SARS-CoV-2 infection. TCRdb analysed the reads with MiXCR anew, one entry per CDR3 protein. This table holds approximately 240,000 distinct CDR3 sequences, more than 25% found once. Here the sequenced sample was a blood sample, taken at baseline and between days 110 and 120 from a kidney transplant recipient. These receptor sequences come from a male patient aged 25 to 39 who had COVID-19 and was a kidney transplant recipient. Some T cells may arise from the graft donor. The CDR3 runs from the conserved cysteine through the conserved F or W. The order of the fields is J gene, D gene, clone size, V gene, CDR3 protein, CDR3 DNA. A D gene is named only where the DNA matches it firmly. Expanded clones get a size class; other rows say once, few or many, or leave the size out.

j_gene: TRBJ1-2
d_gene: .
abundance: many
v_gene: TRBV11-2
CDR3aa: CASSLEADGYTF
CDR3nt: TGTGCCAGCAGCTTAGAGGCAGATGGCTACACCTTC

j_gene: TRBJ2-5
d_gene: TRBD1
abundance: many
v_gene: TRBV25-1
CDR3aa: CASTDRGQETQYF
CDR3nt: TGTGCCAGCACTGACAGGGGGCAAGAGACCCAGTACTTC

j_gene: TRBJ1-3
d_gene: .
abundance: many
v_gene: TRBV20-1
CDR3aa: CSARRPGAGGNTIYF
CDR3nt: TGCAGTGCTAGGCGGCCTGGAGCGGGCGGAAACACCATATATTTT

j_gene: TRBJ1-1
d_gene: .
abundance: many
v_gene: TRBV5-1
CDR3aa: CASSQTGGGHQNTEAFF
CDR3nt: TGCGCCAGCAGCCAAACCGGGGGGGGACACCAGAACACTGAAGCTTTCTTT

j_gene: TRBJ1-2
d_gene: .
abundance: .
v_gene: TRBV16
CDR3aa: CASSKPMVVRKTYGYTF
CDR3nt: TGTGCCAGCAGCAAACCTATGGTCGTTAGAAAGACCTATGGCTACACCTTC

j_gene: TRBJ2-5
d_gene: .
abundance: many
v_gene: TRBV3-1
CDR3aa: CASSRPSPISFSETQYF
CDR3nt: TGTGCCAGCAGCCGACCCTCTCCCATTTCTTTCTCTGAGACCCAGTACTTC

j_gene: TRBJ2-4
d_gene: .
abundance: .
v_gene: TRBV20-1
CDR3aa: CSARDIPMDIQYF
CDR3nt: TGCAGTGCTAGAGATATCCCCATGGACATTCAGTACTTC

j_gene: TRBJ2-7
d_gene: TRBD1
abundance: many
v_gene: TRBV11-2
CDR3aa: CASSLDLDRVLYEQYF
CDR3nt: TGTGCCAGCAGCTTAGACCTAGACAGGGTTCTCTACGAGCAGTACTTC

j_gene: TRBJ1-2
d_gene: .
abundance: many
v_gene: TRBV8-2
CDR3aa: CGSFPYDSRKTYGYTF
CDR3nt: TGTGGCAGTTTCCCGTATGATAGCCGAAAGACCTATGGCTACACCTTC

j_gene: TRBJ2-7
d_gene: TRBD2
abundance: many
v_gene: TRBV4-3
CDR3aa: CASSQYYGEGGGYEQYF
CDR3nt: TGCGCCAGCAGCCAATATTATGGGGAGGGTGGGGGTTACGAGCAGTACTTC

j_gene: TRBJ2-1
d_gene: .
abundance: many
v_gene: TRBV12-3/TRBV12-4
CDR3aa: CASSLATRAKEQFF
CDR3nt: TGTGCCAGCAGTTTAGCTACCCGGGCCAAGGAGCAGTTCTTC

j_gene: TRBJ1-1
d_gene: TRBD1
abundance: many
v_gene: TRBV6-2/TRBV6-3
CDR3aa: CASTQRRGGGTAAFF
CDR3nt: TGTGCCAGCACCCAGAGGCGGGGAGGGGGCACTGCAGCTTTCTTT

j_gene: TRBJ1-2
d_gene: .
abundance: many
v_gene: TRBV10-3
CDR3aa: CAISPSNRANYGYTF
CDR3nt: TGTGCCATCAGCCCCTCGAACAGGGCCAACTATGGCTACACCTTC